This T cell receptor beta chain was retrieved from a study of blood T cell repertoires in COVID-19. Study summary: Collection of acute and convalescent COVID-19 samples took place in the United States, Italy and Spain. In each case, the material was cDNA or gDNA derived from T cells, B-cell-depleted T cells, or PBMCs.

Under the authors' procedure: Cell counts per sample came from amplifying reference gene primers. TCRdb's table, derived via immunoSEQ multiplex PCR, lists solely in-frame clones and lacks some. V, J and clone size were drawn from that table, and D and trimming were deduced from the DNA. The table has more than 9,000 clones, around 78% seen once. Material: peripheral blood. The TCR sequence derives from a human donor in a cohort sampled during active COVID-19.

The CDR3 region is CATSDPGTSGSPGELFF. DNA of the CDR3: TGTGCCACCAGTGATCCCGGGACTAGCGGGAGTCCCGGGGAGCTGTTTTTT. The gene calls are TRBV24-1 and TRBJ2-2; TRBD2 matches 14 bases. Germline V gene sequence: CDR1 KGHDR, CDR2 SFDVKD. This CDR3 spans 17 amino acids. The V segment lost 3 bases and the J segment 6 bases; nucleotides outside the gene matches: 5.